Listed here are 6 T cell receptor beta chains from one sample, sequenced in a study of T cell responses to AZD1222 COVID-19 vaccine. The protocol was immunoSEQ multiplex PCR, while the TCRdb copy is restricted to in-frame clones and leaves out a portion. The sample holds about 94,000 clones, 85% seen once. The source was peripheral blood, collected 28 days after the second AZD1222 dose. These receptors all come from an adult who received the AZD1222 COVID-19 vaccine.

J is TRBJ2-2 and V is TRBV2, with D maybe TRBD2 (5 bases). Germline CDR1 reads SNHLY; CDR2 reads FYNNEI. The CDR3 is 15 residues long. V lost 3 bases, J lost 5 bases, and 13 bases lay in between. In DNA, the CDR3 is TGTGCCAGCAGTGAGTCAGCGGTCAGGACCGGGGAGCTGTTTTTT. Translated, it gives CASSESAVRTGELFF.

The chain links TRBV10-2 to TRBJ2-7; D is possibly TRBD2 (5 bases). The V end lost 8 bases, the J end lost 2 bases, and 10 bases lay between the germline ends. From germline, CDR1 is WSHSY and CDR2 SAAADI. This CDR3 contains 12 residues. The CDR3 here is CASEGDTYEQYF. CDR3 sequence (DNA): TGCGCCAGCGAGGGTGACACCTACGAGCAGTACTTC.

This chain links TRBV18 with TRBJ1-5; 8 bases fit TRBD1. Losses at the gene ends were 6 bases for V and 5 bases for J; bases not matched to a gene: 9. CDR3 length: 15 amino acids. The V gene's germline CDR1 is KGHSH and CDR2 LQKENI. In nucleotides, the CDR3 is TGTGCCAGCTCTCACGACAGGGGATCCGATCAGCCCCAGCATTTT. Translating it yields CASSHDRGSDQPQHF.

V usage is TRBV29-1 and J usage is TRBJ2-5; 8 nucleotides align to TRBD2. CDR1 and CDR2 (germline): SQVTM, ANQGSEA. The V and J ends lost 8 bases and 3 bases, in that order; junction bases with no gene match: 17. This CDR3 has 16 amino acids. CDR3 region: CSTMGYRGRPEETQYF. The CDR3 nucleotides are TGCAGCACAATGGGGTATCGCGGGAGGCCAGAAGAGACCCAGTACTTC.

The chain has TRBV6-5 and TRBJ1-3; no reliable D call. This CDR3 has 15 residues. Trimming pared 6 bases from V and 3 bases from J, leaving 15 bases between. Germline values: CDR1 MNHEY, CDR2 SVGAGI. DNA for the CDR3: TGTGCCAGCAGCCGCGTTGTTGGGGTTGGAAACACCATATATTTT. This encodes CASSRVVGVGNTIYF.

This chain uses TRBV5-4 with TRBJ1-1; D remains ambiguous. Germline V lookup: CDR1 SGHNT, CDR2 YYREEE (reference sequence). The length of the CDR3 is 13 residues. V lost 0 bases and J lost 0, with 3 bases in between. The CDR3 is CASSLEMNTEAFF. CDR3 in DNA: TGTGCCAGCAGCTTGGAGATGAACACTGAAGCTTTCTTT.